This TCR beta chain was recorded in a study of T cells expressing NK-cell markers. TCRdb reprocessed the 5' RACE reads; each CDR3 protein has one entry and no DNA is given. The sample includes 500,000 to 600,000 distinct CDR3 sequences. CDR3 length: 15 residues. CDR1 and CDR2 from the germline V gene are KGHSH and LQKENI. This chain uses TRBV18 with TRBJ1-5; TCRdb returns TRBD1, unconfirmable since there is no DNA. What was sequenced was blood T cells: a sorted CD56 or NKG2C T cell subset, CD4+ or CD8+ T cells, or bulk PBMC T cells (not recorded which). The clonotype comes from a man aged 18 to 29 in good health. CDR3 residues: CASSPPGQGRQPQHF.